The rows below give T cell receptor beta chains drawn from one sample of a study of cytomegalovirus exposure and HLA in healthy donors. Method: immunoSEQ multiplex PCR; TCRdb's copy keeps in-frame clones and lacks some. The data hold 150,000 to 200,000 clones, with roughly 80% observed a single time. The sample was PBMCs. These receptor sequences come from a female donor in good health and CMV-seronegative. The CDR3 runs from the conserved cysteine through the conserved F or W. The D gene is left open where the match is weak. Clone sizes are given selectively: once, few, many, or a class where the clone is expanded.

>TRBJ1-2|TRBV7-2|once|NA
TGTGCCAGCAGTTACAGGGCCAACTATGGCTACACCTTC
CASSYRANYGYTF
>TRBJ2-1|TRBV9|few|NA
TGTGCCAGCAGCCCCGGTTGGAGGGAATCGAGGAATGAGCAGTTCTTC
CASSPGWRESRNEQFF
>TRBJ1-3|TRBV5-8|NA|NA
TGTGCCAGCAGCATGCAACTGGCTATCACGGGCTCTGGAAACACCATATATTTT
CASSMQLAITGSGNTIYF
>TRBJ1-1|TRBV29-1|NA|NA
TGCAGCGTTCAGGCTGATATGAACACTGAAGCTTTCTTT
CSVQADMNTEAFF
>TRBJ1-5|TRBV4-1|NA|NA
TGCGCCAGCAGCCTCGAATTAGGGGGGGCCGGCAATCAGCCCCAGCATTTT
CASSLELGGAGNQPQHF
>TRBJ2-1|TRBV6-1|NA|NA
TGTGCCAGCCAAAGGGGGACTAACTACAATGAGCAGTTCTTC
CASQRGTNYNEQFF
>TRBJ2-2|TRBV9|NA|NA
TGTGCCAGCAGCGTAGTAGTGACAGGCGGGACCGGGGAGCTGTTTTTT
CASSVVVTGGTGELFF
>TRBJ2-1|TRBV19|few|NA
TGTGCCAGTAATATGGGGGCTACAGGTGAGCAGTTCTTC
CASNMGATGEQFF
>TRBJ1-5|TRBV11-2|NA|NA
TGTGCCAGCAGCTTATCGGGGAATCAGCCCCAGCATTTT
CASSLSGNQPQHF
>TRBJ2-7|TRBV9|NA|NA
TGTGCCAGCAGCGTAGGTCACAGCTCCTACGAGCAGTACTTC
CASSVGHSSYEQYF
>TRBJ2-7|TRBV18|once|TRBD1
TGTGCCAGCTCACCGGCCGGGACAGCGACATCCTACGAGCAGTACTTC
CASSPAGTATSYEQYF
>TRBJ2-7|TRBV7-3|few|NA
TGTGCCAGCAGCTTAACGAAGCACTACGAGCAGTACTTC
CASSLTKHYEQYF
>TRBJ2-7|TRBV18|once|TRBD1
TGTGCCAGCTCGCTACCGGGACAGGGCTACGAGCAGTACTTC
CASSLPGQGYEQYF
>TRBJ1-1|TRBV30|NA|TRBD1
TGTGCCTGGAGTGTATCTAGTGGTTTGACAGGGGAGTTGGCTGAAGCTTTCTTT
CAWSVSSGLTGELAEAFF
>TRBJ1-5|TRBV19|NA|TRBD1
TGTGCCAGTACCGCCGGGGACAGAAGCAATCAGCCCCAGCATTTT
CASTAGDRSNQPQHF
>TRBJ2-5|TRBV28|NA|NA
TGTGCCAGCAGTCGACCACTAGAACGGGGAGAGACCCAGTACTTC
CASSRPLERGETQYF
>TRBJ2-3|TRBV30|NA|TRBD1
TGTGCTTCCTCAGGGACAGTGGCGGGTACGCAGTATTTT
CASSGTVAGTQYF
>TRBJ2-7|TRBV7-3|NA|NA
TGTGCCAGCAGCTTAAACGGGGGAACGAACGAGCAGTACTTC
CASSLNGGTNEQYF
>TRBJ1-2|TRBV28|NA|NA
TGTGCCAGCAGTTTTGTTCTCTATGGCTACACCTTC
CASSFVLYGYTF
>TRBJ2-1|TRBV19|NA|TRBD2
TGTGCCAGTAGCCACATGAGAGGGCGGGAGGTCAATGAGCAGTTCTTC
CASSHMRGREVNEQFF